The 27 T cell receptor beta chains listed next were all sequenced from one sample in a study of shared clonotypes between healthy human individuals. Libraries were prepared by immunoSEQ multiplex PCR; TCRdb keeps only in-frame clonotypes and omits some of them. The data hold around 1 million clones, with more than 75% observed a single time. The sequenced sample was memory CD4+ T cells sorted from blood. Regarding subset: CD45RA-negative fraction. The receptors shown here come from a man aged 18 to 29 in good health.

The chain joins TRBV5-1 to TRBJ2-7, with D tentatively TRBD2 (6 bases). The V end lost 0 bases, the J end lost 2 bases, and 15 bases lay between the germline ends. The CDR3 is 16 amino acids. Germline V gene data show CDR1 as SGHRS and CDR2 as YFSETQ. CDR3 residues: CASSLGDFRGTYEQYF. The CDR3 DNA follows: TGCGCCAGCAGCTTGGGTGACTTCCGGGGGACCTACGAGCAGTACTTC.

The chain links TRBV5-6 to TRBJ2-7; 13 nucleotides align to TRBD2. V trimming: 4 bases; J trimming: 4 bases; junction bases outside the gene matches: 8. The CDR3 spans 16 residues. The germline V gene encodes CDR1 SGHDT and CDR2 YYEEEE. CDR3 amino acids: CASSAGTSGIGYEQYF. The CDR3 coding sequence is TGTGCCAGCAGCGCCGGGACTAGCGGGATAGGGTACGAGCAGTACTTC.

This clone showed up just once. The chain recombines TRBV18 with TRBJ2-5, with D perhaps TRBD1 (6 bases). Germline assignment: CDR1 KGHSH and CDR2 LQKENI. V was clipped by 6 bases and J by 5 bases, with 13 bases between them. This CDR3 contains 13 residues. The CDR3 spells CASSWGRDETQYF. Written as DNA, the CDR3 is TGTGCCAGCTCGTGGGGGCGCGATGAGACCCAGTACTTC.

This clone appeared a few times. This chain links TRBV28 with TRBJ1-2; a weak D match, TRBD1 (5 bases). V lost 6 bases, J lost 5 bases, and 19 bases lay in between. Per germline, CDR1 MDHEN and CDR2 SYDVKM. The CDR3 spans 15 residues. The CDR3 bases are TGTGCCAGCAGCCGCGGTGTTGGGGGTGGTTATGGCTACACCTTC. Amino acid sequence: CASSRGVGGGYGYTF.

The chain recombines TRBV18 with TRBJ2-1; D perhaps matches TRBD1 (6 bases). Germline V gives CDR1 KGHSH, CDR2 LQKENI. The CDR3 extends over 13 amino acids. Trimming left V 6 bases short and J 8 bases short, with 14 bases between. The CDR3 reads CASSRTQGYEQFF. CDR3 nucleotides: TGTGCCAGCTCTCGTACACAGGGCTATGAGCAGTTCTTC.

J is TRBJ1-6 and V is TRBV5-5, with 7 bases lining up with TRBD1. Germline V CDR1 and CDR2: SGHKS, YYEKEE (reference sequence). The CDR3 is made up of 15 amino acids. The trim removed 2 bases at V and 8 bases at J, leaving 7 bases unmatched. CDR3 sequence (DNA): TGTGCCAGCAGCTTATCGGGACAGACCTATTCACCCCTCCACTTT. Its translation: CASSLSGQTYSPLHF. The full variable domain, its missing parts supplied by reference TRBV5-5 and TRBJ1-6, is DAGVTQSPTHLIKTRGQQVTLRCSPISGHKSVSWYQQVLGQGPQFIFQYYEKEERGRGNFPDRFSARQFPNYSSELNVNALLLGDSALYLCASSLSGQTYSPLHFGNGTRLTVT.

Here the CDR3 DNA reads TGTGCCAGCAGTTTGTCCAGCAGCTGGACAGGGGACTACGAGCAGTACTTC. Translating it yields CASSLSSSWTGDYEQYF. This chain connects TRBV28 to TRBJ2-7; 9 nucleotides match TRBD1. Germline CDR1 and CDR2: MDHEN and SYDVKM. The CDR3 sequence is 17 residues long. J lost 3 bases, V lost 3 bases, and 12 bases had no gene match.

The chain combines TRBV27 with TRBJ2-1; 8 nucleotides match TRBD2. V shed 5 bases, J shed 0 bases, and the junction held 3 bases outside the gene matches. The germline V gene has CDR1 MNHEY and CDR2 SMNVEV (reference sequence). There are 15 residues in the CDR3. The CDR3 here is CASSIAGPSYNEQFF. DNA for the CDR3: TGTGCCAGCAGTATAGCGGGGCCCTCCTACAATGAGCAGTTCTTC.

The chain recombines TRBV27 with TRBJ2-7, with D tentatively TRBD1 (5 bases). Looked up from germline, CDR1 is MNHEY and CDR2 is SMNVEV (reference sequence). V lost 10 bases, J lost 7 bases, and 20 bases lay in between. The length of the CDR3 is 13 residues. The CDR3 loop reads CATHQQGGIEQYF. The CDR3 bases are TGTGCCACCCATCAGCAGGGTGGGATAGAGCAGTACTTC.

Notes on this clone: A clone one base away is much larger, so this may be a read error. Other DNA sequences in this sample translate to the same CDR3. The chain joins TRBV5-4 to TRBJ2-7; TRBD1 matches at 8 bases. With 0 bases clipped from V and 2 bases from J, the junction kept 1 base outside the gene matches. CDR1 and CDR2 (germline): SGHNT, YYREEE (reference sequence). The CDR3 extends over 14 amino acids. CDR3: CASSLAGGTYEQYF. DNA of the CDR3: TGTGCCAGCAGCTTGGCAGGGGGCACCTACGAGCAGTACTTC.

The V gene is TRBV21-1, the J gene TRBJ1-1; the table names TRBD1, a call not compared with the DNA. TRBV21-1 is an annotated pseudogene. The CDR3 extends over 17 amino acids. This CDR3 reads CASSKILRFGQNTEAFF. CDR3 DNA sequence: TGTGCCAGCAGCAAAATACTTAGGTTTGGGCAGAACACTGAAGCTTTCTTT.

The V gene is TRBV14, the J gene TRBJ2-5, with no clear D. The CDR3 loop spans 13 amino acids. The ends were cut back, 2 bases at V and 1 base at J, with 5 bases in the middle. The germline V gene encodes CDR1 SGHDN and CDR2 FVKESK. CDR3 in amino acids: CASSQRLQETQYF. For the CDR3, the DNA is TGTGCCAGCAGCCAACGACTCCAAGAGACCCAGTACTTC.

This clone showed up just once. Its ends do not fully match the called genes, so a read error is possible. V usage is TRBV30 and J usage is TRBJ2-3, with a weak D call TRBD1 (6 bases). CDR1 and CDR2 (germline): GTSNPN, SVGIG (reference sequence). The CDR3 loop spans 11 amino acids. The CDR3: CAWDIGGVRDF. The CDR3 DNA reads as TGTGCCTGGGATATAGGGGGAGTGCGGGATTTT.

In the case of this clone: The same CDR3 can be traced to other DNA sequences in this sample. This chain uses TRBV30 with TRBJ1-3, with D hard to call. Deletions cut 2 bases from V and 0 bases from J, with 8 bases between. This CDR3 is built from 14 residues. Germline lookup yields CDR1 GTSNPN and CDR2 SVGIG (reference sequence). The CDR3: CAWSPGVSGNTIYF. For the CDR3, the DNA is TGTGCCTGGAGTCCGGGTGTCTCTGGAAACACCATATATTTT.

V and J are TRBV5-1 and TRBJ1-2; D is undetermined. The length of the CDR3 is 15 residues. Trimming took off 2 bases at V and 4 bases at J, with 15 bases between the two ends. CDR1 is SGHRS, CDR2 YFSETQ, per germline. The CDR3 DNA follows: TGCGCCAGCAGCTTAATGGCAGGAACCTTCTATGGCTACACCTTC. As protein: CASSLMAGTFYGYTF.

V usage is TRBV4-3 and J usage is TRBJ2-7; 9 bases fit TRBD1. Germline V gene sequence: CDR1 LGHNA, CDR2 YSLEER. Losses at the gene ends were 1 base for V and 5 bases for J; bases not matched to a gene: 6. The CDR3 sequence is 15 residues long. CDR3 protein: CASSQAGTGTDEQYF. CDR3 DNA: TGCGCCAGCAGCCAAGCCGGGACAGGGACCGACGAGCAGTACTTC.

The chain is built from TRBV7-2 and TRBJ2-1, with unresolved D. The V end was cut by 2 bases, the J end by 4 bases, with 12 bases between. The CDR3 contains 15 residues. Germline CDR1 is SGHTA and CDR2 is FQGNSA. Here the CDR3 DNA reads TGTGCCAGCAGCTTATGGTCAGAACCTTACAATGAGCAGTTCTTC. Protein product: CASSLWSEPYNEQFF.

V usage is TRBV10-3 and J usage is TRBJ1-1; no definite D call. The CDR3 is made up of 12 amino acids. CDR1 and CDR2 from the germline V gene are ENHRY and SYGVKD. V lost 4 bases and J lost 7, with 10 bases in between. CDR3: CAISAIGGEAFF. As DNA, the CDR3 is TGTGCCATCAGTGCCATCGGAGGTGAAGCTTTCTTT.

V and J are TRBV5-1 and TRBJ2-1; maybe TRBD2 (5 bases). The CDR3 contains 11 residues. Germline CDR1 and CDR2: SGHRS and YFSETQ. The V end was cut by 4 bases, the J end by 9 bases, with 8 bases between. The CDR3 DNA reads as TGCGCCAGCAGCCGAGGAGGTGAGCAGTTCTTC. It encodes CASSRGGEQFF.

The chain recombines TRBV10-2 with TRBJ1-4; a possible D gene is TRBD1 (6 bases). The CDR3 has 14 amino acids. Deletions cut 9 bases from V and 4 bases from J, with 15 bases between. The V gene's germline CDR1 is WSHSY and CDR2 SAAADI. The CDR3 bases are TGCGCCAGTCGACAGGACGAGGTTAATGAAAAACTGTTTTTT. Its translation: CASRQDEVNEKLFF.

This clone was detected ten times or more. This same CDR3 is encoded by further DNA sequences in the sample. The V call is TRBV6-7, the J call TRBJ1-5, with 7 bases aligning to TRBD1. TRBV6-7 is treated as an ORF (open reading frame) with a function not yet certain. The CDR3 sequence is 16 residues long. V was pared by 7 bases and J by 0 bases, with 9 bases of the junction left unmatched. DNA for the CDR3: TGTGCCAGCACTGTGACAGGGCACTATAGCAATCAGCCCCAGCATTTT. Its translation: CASTVTGHYSNQPQHF.

DNA for the CDR3: TGTGCCAGCAGCTTCAATATTTCACCCCTCCACTTT. Its translation is CASSFNISPLHF. The chain employs TRBV7-2 and TRBJ1-6; no firm D call. CDR1 and CDR2 from the germline V gene are SGHTA and FQGNSA. Trimming left V 3 bases short and J 9 bases short, with 6 bases between. The CDR3 loop spans 12 amino acids.

As for this clone: A far larger clone is only one base removed, so a read error is likely. In DNA form, the CDR3 reads TGTGCCACGAAGACAGGGCAAGAGACCCAGTACTTC. This sequence encodes CATKTGQETQYF. This chain uses TRBV10-3 with TRBJ2-5, with 7 nucleotides matching TRBD1. This CDR3 is built from 12 residues. Per germline, CDR1 ENHRY and CDR2 SYGVKD. V dropped 10 bases and J dropped 2; count of bases not matched to a gene: 4.

The rearrangement uses TRBV14 and TRBJ1-4, with D unresolved. This CDR3 contains 13 residues. Trimming took off 8 bases at V and 5 bases at J, with 12 bases between the two ends. CDR1 is SGHDN and CDR2 is FVKESK in the germline V gene. CDR3 in DNA: TGTGCCAGCGGCGCAGGTTTAAATGAAAAACTGTTTTTT. Its translation: CASGAGLNEKLFF. The complete variable domain, with remaining parts taken from reference TRBV14 and TRBJ1-4, reads EAGVTQFPSHSVIEKGQTVTLRCDPISGHDNLYWYRRVMGKEIKFLLHFVKESKQDESGMPNNRFLAERTGGTYSTLKVQPAELEDSGVYFCASGAGLNEKLFFGSGTQLSVL.

The chain combines TRBV5-1 with TRBJ2-7; possible D gene TRBD2, 6 bases. This CDR3 is built from 14 residues. Trimming shortened V by 7 bases and J by 0 bases, and 14 bases separated the two germline ends. The germline V gene encodes CDR1 SGHRS and CDR2 YFSETQ. CDR3 region: CASGQGGSSYEQYF. In DNA, the CDR3 is TGCGCCAGCGGACAAGGAGGGTCCTCCTACGAGCAGTACTTC.

The V call is TRBV28, the J call TRBJ1-2; 8 bases match TRBD1. The CDR3 consists of 14 residues. Germline V gene lookup returns CDR1 MDHEN and CDR2 SYDVKM. V dropped 2 bases and J dropped 8; count of bases not matched to a gene: 7. The DNA for the CDR3 is TGTGCCAGCAGTTTACGGCAGGGGGCGCGGGGCTACACCTTC. It codes for CASSLRQGARGYTF.

The CDR3 nucleotides read TGTGCCTGGAGCAGAGACGGTGCCTACGAGCAGTACTTC. Encoded protein: CAWSRDGAYEQYF. This sequence joins TRBV30 and TRBJ2-7; D is ambiguous. CDR3 size: 13 residues. V was cut by 3 bases and J by 2 bases, with 11 bases left in between. CDR1 is GTSNPN, CDR2 SVGIG, per germline (reference sequence). The full variable domain, its missing parts supplied by reference TRBV30 and TRBJ2-7, is SQTIHQWPATLVQPVGSPLSLECTVEGTSNPNLYWYRQAAGRGLQLLFYSVGIGQISSEVPQNLSASRPQDRQFILSSKKLLLSDSGFYLCAWSRDGAYEQYFGPGTRLTVT.